These 29 T cell receptor beta chains were sequenced from one sample in a study of cytomegalovirus exposure and HLA in healthy donors. The PCR employed 60 Vbeta primers together with 13 Jbeta primers. Libraries were prepared by immunoSEQ multiplex PCR; TCRdb keeps only in-frame clonotypes and omits some of them. The data show about 82,000 clones, about nine tenths seen once. Sequenced sample: PBMCs. These TCRs come from a man younger than 35 in good health and CMV-seronegative.

The gene calls are TRBV5-4 and TRBJ1-3; no reliable D call. Trimming took 4 bases from V and 0 from J, leaving 14 bases between them. The CDR3 is 16 residues long. Germline assignment: CDR1 SGHNT and CDR2 YYREEE (reference sequence). The CDR3 spells CASSPEVFPSGNTIYF. Here the CDR3 DNA reads TGTGCCAGCAGCCCGGAGGTATTCCCCTCTGGAAACACCATATATTTT.

The chain is built from TRBV4-3 and TRBJ2-3; the D gene is possibly TRBD2 (6 bases). This CDR3 contains 16 residues. V was cut by 1 base and J by 0 bases, with 11 bases left in between. The germline V gene encodes CDR1 LGHNA and CDR2 YSLEER. DNA of the CDR3: TGCGCCAGCAGCCAAGTCCCTAGCGAGAGCACAGATACGCAGTATTTT. The encoded protein is CASSQVPSESTDTQYF.

The chain employs TRBV28 and TRBJ1-4; 9 nucleotides align to TRBD1. The ends lost 6 bases at V and 8 bases at J; junction bases unmatched: 4. Germline V gene sequence: CDR1 MDHEN, CDR2 SYDVKM. The CDR3 consists of 13 residues. The CDR3 is CASRTGGIEKLFF. CDR3 nucleotides: TGTGCCAGCAGGACAGGGGGGATCGAAAAACTGTTTTTT.

The V and J genes are TRBV7-2 and TRBJ2-7; the D gene is possibly TRBD2 (7 bases). This CDR3 is 16 amino acids long. Germline values: CDR1 SGHTA, CDR2 FQGNSA. The V end was cut by 0 bases, the J end by 4 bases, with 16 bases between. CDR3 in DNA: TGTGCCAGCAGCTTAGCGGGGGGAGGGGGGTTTTACGAGCAGTACTTC. Its protein product is CASSLAGGGGFYEQYF.

This sequence joins TRBV6-1 and TRBJ2-7; a possible D gene is TRBD1 (6 bases). CDR1 and CDR2 from the germline V gene are MNHNS and SASEGT. Between the trimmed V and J ends, which lost 6 bases and 6 bases, there was a span of 18 bases. CDR3 length equals 14 residues. CDR3 bases: TGTGCCAGCAGGCAGGGGATGACGTTGTCCGAGCAGTACTTC. It translates to CASRQGMTLSEQYF.

The J gene is TRBJ2-1, the V gene TRBV25-1; 9 nucleotides agree with TRBD1. Germline loops: CDR1 MGHDK, CDR2 SYGVNS. V shed 5 bases and J 4 bases; nucleotides not matched to a gene: 9. The CDR3 runs 16 residues. The CDR3 spells CASSPHTGQGYNEQFF. The CDR3 nucleotides read TGTGCCAGCAGTCCTCACACGGGACAGGGTTACAATGAGCAGTTCTTC.

This rearrangement joins TRBV5-1 to TRBJ1-1; D not certain. CDR3 length equals 14 residues. V was shortened by 0 bases and J by 0 bases, with 6 bases between the two germline ends. Germline V gene lookup returns CDR1 SGHRS and CDR2 YFSETQ. The CDR3 here is CASSLDSMNTEAFF. CDR3 sequence (DNA): TGCGCCAGCAGCTTGGACAGTATGAACACTGAAGCTTTCTTT.

This rearrangement joins TRBV6-1 to TRBJ1-5; 12 nucleotides agree with TRBD1. The CDR3 loop spans 15 amino acids. After removal of 3 bases from V and 6 bases from J, the junction contained 3 bases not matched to a gene. CDR1 and CDR2 from the germline V gene are MNHNS and SASEGT. CDR3 in DNA: TGTGCCAGCAGTGATGGGACAGGGGGCGGTCAGCCCCAGCATTTT. Translating it yields CASSDGTGGGQPQHF.

The chain uses TRBV2 and TRBJ2-5; a possible D gene is TRBD1 (7 bases). Looked up from germline, CDR1 is SNHLY and CDR2 is FYNNEI. Trimming removed 6 bases at V and 5 bases at J, with 22 bases between. The CDR3 spans 16 residues. The CDR3 bases are TGTGCCAGCAGCGGAAACAGGGGCCAAGGAGGGGAGACCCAGTACTTC. Protein product: CASSGNRGQGGETQYF.

The chain recombines TRBV11-2 with TRBJ2-1; 10 bases align to TRBD2. Germline V gene data show CDR1 as SGHAT and CDR2 as FQNNGV. CDR3 length: 16 amino acids. The V and J ends lost 1 base and 5 bases, in that order; junction bases with no gene match: 5. In DNA, the CDR3 is TGTGCCAGCAGCTTAGCCTCCACTAGCGGGAACAATGAGCAGTTCTTC. Residues: CASSLASTSGNNEQFF.

The chain couples TRBV27 to TRBJ2-1; 7 positions agree with TRBD1. The CDR3 has 19 amino acids. CDR1 and CDR2 (germline): MNHEY, SMNVEV (reference sequence). The V and J ends lost 0 bases and 0 bases, in that order; junction bases with no gene match: 11. The CDR3 spells CASSLSYRGNTLSYNEQFF. CDR3 nucleotides: TGTGCCAGCAGTTTATCTTACAGGGGCAATACCCTCTCCTACAATGAGCAGTTCTTC.

This chain joins TRBV5-1 and TRBJ2-7, with 8 bases lining up with TRBD1. There are 15 residues in the CDR3. Germline CDR1 is SGHRS and CDR2 is YFSETQ. With V trimmed by 3 bases and J by 5 bases, 10 bases remained unmatched. The CDR3 DNA reads TGCGCCAGCAGCTACCAACAGGGGGTATCGGACGAGCAGTACTTC. It is translated as CASSYQQGVSDEQYF.

The chain is built from TRBV18 and TRBJ1-3, with 7 bases that match TRBD1. The CDR3 runs 15 residues. Germline-derived CDR1 and CDR2 are KGHSH and LQKENI. Unmatched junction bases numbered 2, after V lost 3 bases and J lost 0 bases. The chain's CDR3 is CASSPDRISGNTIYF. The CDR3 DNA reads TGTGCCAGCTCACCGGACAGGATCTCTGGAAACACCATATATTTT.

The chain joins TRBV7-2 to TRBJ2-7, with 10 bases that match TRBD1. CDR1 SGHTA and CDR2 FQGNSA come from the germline V gene. The trim removed 6 bases at V and 1 base at J, leaving 3 bases unmatched. CDR3 length: 14 amino acids. The CDR3 here is CASRQDRGSYEQYF. CDR3 sequence (DNA): TGTGCCAGCAGGCAGGACAGGGGGTCCTACGAGCAGTACTTC.

The genes are TRBV28 and TRBJ2-5; the match to TRBD2 covers 12 bases. The J call is uncertain, as TRBJ2-7 better fits the DNA end. This CDR3 region has 18 residues. The germline V gene has CDR1 MDHEN and CDR2 SYDVKM. The CDR3 spells CASSLWSSGRVLTNEQYF. DNA for the CDR3: TGTGCCAGCAGTTTATGGTCTAGCGGGAGGGTTTTAACTAACGAGCAGTACTTC.

The V and J genes are TRBV19 and TRBJ1-3, with a tentative D call TRBD1 (5 bases). Germline assignment: CDR1 LNHDA and CDR2 SQIVND (reference sequence). Trimming removed 1 base from V and 0 bases from J, with 10 bases in between. This CDR3 is built from 16 residues. The CDR3 region has the DNA TGTGCCAGTAGTATAGGACGACAGAGCTCTGGAAACACCATATATTTT. It is translated as CASSIGRQSSGNTIYF.

This clone was counted a single time. This chain uses TRBV5-1 with TRBJ1-2; D may be TRBD1 (5 bases). Trimming removed 0 bases at V and 10 bases at J, with 10 bases between. Germline V gene lookup returns CDR1 SGHRS and CDR2 YFSETQ. The CDR3 spans 12 residues. CDR3 in amino acids: CASSLVPGLYTF. CDR3 nucleotides: TGCGCCAGCAGCTTGGTGCCAGGGCTCTACACCTTC.

The CDR3 region has the DNA TGTGCCAGCAGCCAAGAGATTAATAGCGGCTACAATGAGCAGTTCTTC. This translates into CASSQEINSGYNEQFF. V is TRBV4-2 and J is TRBJ2-1, with D perhaps matching TRBD2 (6 bases). V gave up 0 bases and J gave up 3 bases, with 12 bases separating them. Germline V gene lookup returns CDR1 LGHNA and CDR2 YNFKEQ. The CDR3 runs to 16 residues.

This clone has just one count. The rearrangement links TRBV28 to TRBJ2-7; the D gene is possibly TRBD1 (6 bases). CDR3 length: 14 amino acids. Trimming stripped 10 bases from V and 7 bases from J, with 23 bases between. CDR1 and CDR2 from the germline V gene are MDHEN and SYDVKM. The CDR3 is CATRPGTPSSEQYF. CDR3 DNA: TGTGCCACCCGCCCCGGGACACCGTCGAGTGAGCAGTACTTC.

The V gene is TRBV28, the J gene TRBJ1-1; a possible D gene is TRBD1 (6 bases). Germline CDR1 is MDHEN and CDR2 is SYDVKM. V shed 6 bases and J shed 0 bases, with 11 bases lying between them. The CDR3 length is 14 residues. The DNA of the CDR3 is TGTGCCAGCAGCCGCGACAGGATGAACACTGAAGCTTTCTTT. Translating gives CASSRDRMNTEAFF. The whole variable domain, remainder taken from reference TRBV28 and TRBJ1-1, is DVKVTQSSRYLVKRTGEKVFLECVQDMDHENMFWYRQDPGLGLRLIYFSYDVKMKEKGDIPEGYSVSREKKERFSLILESASTNQTSMYLCASSRDRMNTEAFFGQGTRLTVV.

This clone was seen only once. V is TRBV28 and J is TRBJ1-1, with 8 bases aligning to TRBD1. The CDR3 is 14 residues long. Germline trimming cut 5 bases from V and 1 base from J; bases unmatched to any gene: 3. Germline CDR1 MDHEN, CDR2 SYDVKM. The CDR3 DNA reads TGTGCCAGCAGTCCAGGGGGCGCGAACACTGAAGCTTTCTTT. Translated, it gives CASSPGGANTEAFF.

The chain carries TRBV5-6 and TRBJ1-1, with 9 bases identical to TRBD1. J was trimmed by 3 bases and V by 1 base; bases with no gene match: 7. Germline V gives CDR1 SGHDT, CDR2 YYEEEE. The length of the CDR3 is 16 residues. The CDR3 here is CASSLLGTGLYTEAFF. The CDR3 bases are TGTGCCAGCAGCTTGTTGGGGACAGGGTTGTACACTGAAGCTTTCTTT.

This clone was seen only a few times. J is TRBJ2-1 and V is TRBV13, with 10 bases that match TRBD2. V gave up 5 bases and J gave up 3 bases; unmatched junction bases: 4. The CDR3 spans 15 residues. The V gene's germline CDR1 is PRHDT and CDR2 FYEKMQ (reference sequence). The CDR3 nucleotides are TGTGCCAGCAGCGGTCCTAGCGGGGGCTACAATGAGCAGTTCTTC. Translating it yields CASSGPSGGYNEQFF.

This clone has only one observation. V gene TRBV11-2 combines with J gene TRBJ2-1, with 8 bases aligning to TRBD1. In germline, CDR1 is SGHAT, CDR2 FQNNGV. The CDR3 has 17 amino acids. Unmatched junction bases numbered 11, after V lost 0 bases and J lost 7 bases. As DNA, the CDR3 is TGTGCCAGCAGCTTAGATCAGTACAGGGGGATTGGTAATGAGCAGTTCTTC. Protein: CASSLDQYRGIGNEQFF.

The chain is built from TRBV29-1 and TRBJ2-1, with a weak D call TRBD2 (5 bases). Germline V gives CDR1 SQVTM, CDR2 ANQGSEA. Deletions cut 7 bases from V and 8 bases from J, with 15 bases between. This CDR3 is 12 amino acids long. DNA for the CDR3: TGCAGCGCCCTAGGAGGAGGCGATGAGCAGTTCTTC. Amino acids: CSALGGGDEQFF.

The CDR3 nucleotides are TGCAGCGTTGAAGATTGGGGGCTCCCGGACCTTAGTACGTATGGCTCCTACAATGAGCAGTTCTTC. This sequence encodes CSVEDWGLPDLSTYGSYNEQFF. This chain uses TRBV29-1 with TRBJ2-1, with a possible D match to TRBD1 (6 bases). CDR1 and CDR2 from the germline V gene are SQVTM and ANQGSEA. CDR3 length: 22 residues. V was clipped by 0 bases and J by 0 bases, with 30 bases between them.

V gene TRBV29-1 combines with J gene TRBJ2-7, with D unclear. Germline CDR1 reads SQVTM; CDR2 reads ANQGSEA. This CDR3 has 12 amino acids. The V and J ends lost 2 bases and 4 bases respectively, with 9 bases between them. CDR3 amino acids: CSVEQNPYEQYF. CDR3 in DNA: TGCAGCGTTGAACAGAATCCGTACGAGCAGTACTTC.

V gene TRBV28 combines with J gene TRBJ2-7; 10 nucleotides match TRBD2. CDR3 length equals 14 residues. The V gene end was trimmed by 6 bases and the J gene end by 3 bases; junction bases not matched to a gene: 5. The germline V gene encodes CDR1 MDHEN and CDR2 SYDVKM. This chain's CDR3 is CASRDSGRSYEQYF. For the CDR3, the DNA is TGTGCCAGCAGAGATAGCGGGAGGAGCTACGAGCAGTACTTC.

The chain joins TRBV27 to TRBJ2-1; TRBD2 matches 7 bases. Germline V gene data show CDR1 as MNHEY and CDR2 as SMNVEV (reference sequence). J lost 4 bases, V lost 6 bases, and 6 bases had no gene match. The CDR3 loop spans 14 amino acids. This CDR3 reads CASSKRDPYNEQFF. CDR3 in DNA: TGTGCCAGCAGCAAGCGGGATCCTTACAATGAGCAGTTCTTC.